These 22 T cell receptor beta chains were sequenced from one sample in a study of CD8 T cells in Susac syndrome. Reverse transcription of roughly 0.45 to 1 ug RNA was performed with random hexamers. In TCRdb, the immunoSEQ multiplex PCR reads were re-called with MiXCR into one record per CDR3 protein. The sample comprises roughly 180,000 distinct CDR3 sequences, about 95% of which are singletons, and about 0.1% rests with the top ten. Sequences were obtained from CD4+ T cells from PBMCs. Receptors were obtained from a human donor in good health.

The rearrangement uses TRBV20-1 and TRBJ2-1; the D call may be TRBD1 or TRBD2 (5 bases each). The CDR3 is 16 amino acids. V was pared by 4 bases and J by 4 bases, with 20 bases between. The V gene's germline CDR1 is DFQATT and CDR2 SNEGSKA (reference sequence). CDR3 residues: CSAINPGGWSYNEQFF. DNA for the CDR3: TGCAGTGCTATCAATCCTGGGGGATGGTCTTACAATGAGCAGTTCTTC.

The rearrangement joins TRBV3-1 to TRBJ1-3; tentatively, D is TRBD1 (6 bases). Germline assignment: CDR1 LGHDT and CDR2 YNNKEL (reference sequence). The CDR3 totals 16 residues. The V end was cut by 0 bases, the J end by 3 bases, with 12 bases between. CDR3 nucleotide sequence: TGTGCCAGCAGCCAAGAGTCTGGGGGCGGTGGAAACACCATATATTTT. It specifies CASSQESGGGGNTIYF.

The chain is built from TRBV7-2 and TRBJ2-3, with D possibly being TRBD2 (6 bases). V dropped 2 bases and J dropped 6 bases, with 6 bases sitting between them. In germline, CDR1 is SGHTA, CDR2 FQGNSA. This CDR3 is 12 amino acids long. The CDR3 DNA reads as TGTGCCAGCAGCTTAAGCGGGGATACGCAGTATTTT. Amino acid sequence: CASSLSGDTQYF.

V usage is TRBV4-2 and J usage is TRBJ2-5, with 7 bases aligning to TRBD2. The germline V gene has CDR1 LGHNA and CDR2 YNFKEQ. V gave up 0 bases and J gave up 9 bases; unmatched junction bases: 13. This CDR3 is 16 amino acids long. This chain's CDR3 is CASSQDLASGSGAQYF. CDR3 coding DNA: TGTGCCAGCAGCCAAGATCTGGCTAGCGGATCTGGAGCCCAGTACTTC.

The V call is TRBV20-1, the J call TRBJ1-5; D is unclear. Germline V lookup: CDR1 DFQATT, CDR2 SNEGSKA (reference sequence). The V and J ends lost 3 bases and 7 bases respectively, with 7 bases between them. This CDR3 has 11 residues. CDR3 DNA: TGCAGTGCTAGTGTTGGGCAGCCCCAGCATTTT. Translating gives CSASVGQPQHF.

The chain recombines TRBV20-1 with TRBJ2-7, with a weak D call TRBD1 (5 bases). From germline, CDR1 is DFQATT and CDR2 SNEGSKA (reference sequence). The CDR3 is made up of 13 amino acids. Trimming pared 0 bases from V and 1 base from J, leaving 7 bases between. The CDR3, as DNA: TGCAGTGCTAGAGACCCAGGGTCCTACGAGCAGTACTTC. This translates into CSARDPGSYEQYF.

The rearrangement joins TRBV3-1 to TRBJ1-3; D unresolved. The CDR3 is 12 residues long. Per germline, CDR1 LGHDT and CDR2 YNNKEL (reference sequence). V was pared by 8 bases and J by 4 bases, with 9 bases between. CDR3 bases: TGTGCCAGCGCCAACCACGGAAACACCATATATTTT. Its protein product is CASANHGNTIYF.

The genes are TRBV3-1 and TRBJ1-2; 9 positions match TRBD1. Germline V gene data show CDR1 as LGHDT and CDR2 as YNNKEL (reference sequence). The trim removed 4 bases at V and 4 bases at J, leaving 4 bases unmatched. This CDR3 comprises 14 residues. CDR3: CASSPRQGGYGYTF. CDR3 nucleotides: TGTGCCAGCAGCCCCCGACAGGGGGGCTATGGCTACACCTTC.

This chain links TRBV12-3 or TRBV12-4 with TRBJ2-7, with 7 positions matching TRBD2. J was trimmed by 5 bases and V by 1 base; bases with no gene match: 2. The CDR3 spans 13 residues. The CDR3 nucleotides are TGTGCCAGCAGTTTAGGCGGGAGCCACGAGCAGTACTTC. This sequence encodes CASSLGGSHEQYF.

The chain carries TRBV11-2 and TRBJ2-2; perhaps TRBD2 as D (6 bases). Germline V gene sequence: CDR1 SGHAT, CDR2 FQNNGV. The V and J ends lost 5 bases and 4 bases respectively, with 17 bases between them. The CDR3 consists of 16 residues. CDR3 residues: CASSNPPGRSTGELFF. CDR3 bases: TGTGCCAGCAGCAACCCCCCAGGGAGGTCCACCGGGGAGCTGTTTTTT.

This clonotype appeared once. The rearrangement joins TRBV4-3 to TRBJ2-1; D remains unclear. Trimming removed 2 bases at V and 7 bases at J, with 9 bases between. This CDR3 has 13 amino acids. The germline CDR1 and CDR2 sequences are LGHNA and YSLEER. CDR3 DNA: TGCGCCAGCAGCCAAATCTTAGGGAATGAGCAGTTCTTC. It is translated as CASSQILGNEQFF.

The rearrangement links TRBV5-4 to TRBJ1-4; possibly TRBD1 for D (5 bases). This CDR3 is built from 14 residues. CDR1 SGHNT and CDR2 YYREEE come from the germline V gene (reference sequence). The V and J ends lost 1 base and 8 bases respectively, with 12 bases between them. The CDR3 loop reads CASSLKGTEEKLFF. CDR3 sequence (DNA): TGTGCCAGCAGCTTGAAGGGGACGGAGGAAAAACTGTTTTTT.

This chain connects TRBV30 to TRBJ2-7; D remains unclear. Trimming stripped 0 bases from V and 3 bases from J, with 12 bases between. The CDR3 has 14 amino acids. The germline gives CDR1 GTSNPN, CDR2 SVGIG (reference sequence). CDR3 amino acids: CAWSVPSYHYEQYF. In DNA, the CDR3 is TGTGCCTGGAGTGTACCGAGTTATCACTACGAGCAGTACTTC.

The chain combines TRBV20-1 with TRBJ2-5; 8 nucleotides align to TRBD1. With 5 bases clipped from V and 1 base from J, the junction kept 9 bases outside the gene matches. The length of the CDR3 is 15 residues. The germline V gene encodes CDR1 DFQATT and CDR2 SNEGSKA (reference sequence). The CDR3 coding sequence is TGCAGTGCTCCAAGGGAAGGGACAGGCCAAGAGACCCAGTACTTC. Protein: CSAPREGTGQETQYF.

This rearrangement joins TRBV1 to TRBJ2-3; the table names TRBD2, a call not compared with the DNA. TRBV1 is deemed a pseudogene. The CDR3 runs 16 residues. In DNA, the CDR3 is TGCACCAGCAGCGGGCCAAGGCGGGAGGATGCAGATACGCAGTATTTT. This translates into CTSSGPRREDADTQYF.

The genes are TRBV7-2 and TRBJ2-7; D not certain. This CDR3 is built from 14 residues. Germline loops: CDR1 SGHTA, CDR2 FQGNSA. V was shortened by 4 bases and J by 1 base, with 11 bases between the two germline ends. CDR3 in amino acids: CASSYGPGSYEQYF. The CDR3 DNA reads TGTGCCAGCAGCTATGGACCCGGTTCCTACGAGCAGTACTTC.

The rearrangement uses TRBV28 and TRBJ2-4; 8 bases align to TRBD2. CDR1 is MDHEN and CDR2 is SYDVKM in the germline V gene. This CDR3 has 14 amino acids. V lost 2 bases and J lost 14; bases outside the gene matches: 11. In DNA, the CDR3 is TGTGCCAGCAGTTTAGGGGGGCAGCGGGAGCGAAAGTACTTC. Translating it yields CASSLGGQRERKYF.

V gene TRBV15 combines with J gene TRBJ2-5; TRBD2 matches at 7 bases. The V gene's germline CDR1 is LNHNV and CDR2 YYDKDF (reference sequence). The CDR3 totals 16 residues. Losses at the gene ends were 0 bases for V and 4 bases for J; bases not matched to a gene: 8. CDR3 sequence: CATSRDLAGVGETQYF. The CDR3 coding sequence is TGTGCCACCAGCAGAGATTTGGCGGGAGTGGGAGAGACCCAGTACTTC.

The chain is built from TRBV25-1 and TRBJ2-5; D remains unclear. V gave up 0 bases and J gave up 3 bases, with 2 bases separating them. The CDR3 has 12 amino acids. Germline V gene sequence: CDR1 MGHDK, CDR2 SYGVNS. The CDR3 region is CASSEYKETQYF. The CDR3, as DNA: TGTGCCAGCAGTGAATATAAAGAGACCCAGTACTTC.

The chain has TRBV29-1 and TRBJ1-1; TRBD1 is a possible D gene (6 bases). The CDR3 has 14 residues. Germline CDR1 and CDR2: SQVTM and ANQGSEA. V was cut by 5 bases and J by 5 bases, with 18 bases left in between. The CDR3 loop reads CSVRHSGVATEAFF. For the CDR3, the DNA is TGCAGCGTTCGTCACTCAGGGGTGGCGACTGAAGCTTTCTTT.

The V and J genes are TRBV27 and TRBJ2-3; D might be TRBD1 (5 bases). Germline CDR1 reads MNHEY; CDR2 reads SMNVEV (reference sequence). The CDR3 has 16 residues. The V end was cut by 1 base, the J end by 2 bases, with 13 bases between. DNA of the CDR3: TGTGCCAGCAGTTTATACAAGGGGCCCTACACAGATACGCAGTATTTT. As protein: CASSLYKGPYTDTQYF.

The chain joins TRBV3-1 to TRBJ2-2; the D is unclear. The CDR3 sequence is 14 residues long. Trimming left V 3 bases short and J 3 bases short, with 8 bases between. The germline V gene encodes CDR1 LGHDT and CDR2 YNNKEL (reference sequence). The CDR3: CASSHPVYTGELFF. The CDR3 DNA reads as TGTGCCAGCAGCCATCCCGTCTACACCGGGGAGCTGTTTTTT.